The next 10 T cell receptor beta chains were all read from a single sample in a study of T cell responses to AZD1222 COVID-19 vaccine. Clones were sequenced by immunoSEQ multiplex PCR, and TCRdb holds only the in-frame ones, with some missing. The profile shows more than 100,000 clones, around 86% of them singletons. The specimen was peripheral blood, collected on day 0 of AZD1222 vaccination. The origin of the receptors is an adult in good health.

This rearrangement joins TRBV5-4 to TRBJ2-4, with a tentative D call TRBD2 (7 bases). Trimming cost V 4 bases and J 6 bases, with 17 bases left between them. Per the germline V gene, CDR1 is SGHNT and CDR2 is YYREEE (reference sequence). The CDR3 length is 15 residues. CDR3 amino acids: CASSPNGGAGNIQYF. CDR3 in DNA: TGTGCCAGCAGCCCGAATGGGGGGGCCGGAAACATTCAGTACTTC. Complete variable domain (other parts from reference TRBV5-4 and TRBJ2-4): ETGVTQSPTHLIKTRGQQVTLRCSSQSGHNTVSWYQQALGQGPQFIFQYYREEENGRGNFPPRFSGLQFPNYSSELNVNALELDDSALYLCASSPNGGAGNIQYFGAGTRLSVL.

In DNA form, the CDR3 reads TGTGCCAGCAGTTTTTCGAAGGCAGGTCCGGATGAGCAGTTCTTC. It codes for CASSFSKAGPDEQFF. This rearrangement joins TRBV28 to TRBJ2-1; D is uncertain. The CDR3 runs 15 residues. In germline, CDR1 is MDHEN, CDR2 SYDVKM. Trimming removed 3 bases from V and 8 bases from J, with 17 bases in between.

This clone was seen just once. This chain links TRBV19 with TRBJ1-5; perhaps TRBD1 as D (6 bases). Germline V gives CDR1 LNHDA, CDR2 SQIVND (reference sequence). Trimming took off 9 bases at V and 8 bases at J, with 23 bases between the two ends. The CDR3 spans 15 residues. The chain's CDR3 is CASQSIRQGLEPQHF. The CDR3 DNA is TGTGCCAGCCAGAGTATACGTCAGGGGTTGGAGCCCCAGCATTTT.

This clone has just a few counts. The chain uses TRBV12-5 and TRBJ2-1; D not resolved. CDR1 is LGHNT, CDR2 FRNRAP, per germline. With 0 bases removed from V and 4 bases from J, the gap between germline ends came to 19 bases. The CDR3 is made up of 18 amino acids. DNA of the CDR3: TGTGCTAGTGGTTTGGTATCGGTCCCCAGGACCCTATACAATGAGCAGTTCTTC. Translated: CASGLVSVPRTLYNEQFF.

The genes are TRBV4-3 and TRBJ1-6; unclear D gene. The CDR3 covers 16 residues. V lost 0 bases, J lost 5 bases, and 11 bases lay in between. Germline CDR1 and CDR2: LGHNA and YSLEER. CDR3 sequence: CASSQEVVNNNSPLHF. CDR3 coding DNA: TGCGCCAGCAGCCAAGAGGTTGTCAATAATAATTCACCCCTCCACTTT.

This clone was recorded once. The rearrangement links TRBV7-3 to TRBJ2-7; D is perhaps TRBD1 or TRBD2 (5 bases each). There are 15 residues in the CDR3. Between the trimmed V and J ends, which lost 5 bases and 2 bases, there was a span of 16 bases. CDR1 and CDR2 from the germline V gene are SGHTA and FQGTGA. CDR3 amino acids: CASSLGAGPTYEQYF. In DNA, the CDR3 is TGTGCCAGCAGCCTCGGGGCAGGGCCGACCTACGAGCAGTACTTC.

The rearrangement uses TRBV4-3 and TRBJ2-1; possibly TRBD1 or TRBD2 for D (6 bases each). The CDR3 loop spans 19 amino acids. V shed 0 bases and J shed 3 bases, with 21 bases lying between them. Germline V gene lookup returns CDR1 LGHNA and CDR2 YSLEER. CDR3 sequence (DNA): TGCGCCAGCAGCCAAGAGTCCCGGGGAGGCAGGGGAGTCTACAATGAGCAGTTCTTC. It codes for CASSQESRGGRGVYNEQFF.

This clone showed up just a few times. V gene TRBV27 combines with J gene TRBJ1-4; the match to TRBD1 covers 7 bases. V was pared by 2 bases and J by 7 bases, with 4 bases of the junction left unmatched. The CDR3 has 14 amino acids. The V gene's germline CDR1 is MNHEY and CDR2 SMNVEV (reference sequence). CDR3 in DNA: TGTGCCAGCAGTTTAGTGACAGGGTTTGAAAAACTGTTTTTT. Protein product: CASSLVTGFEKLFF.

The CDR3 region has the DNA TGTGCCAGCAGCTTGGTAGGTCCTTTTGGTTCACCCCTCCACTTT. Protein: CASSLVGPFGSPLHF. The J gene is TRBJ1-6, the V gene TRBV12-1. TRBV12-1 is recorded as a pseudogene. This CDR3 is 15 amino acids long.

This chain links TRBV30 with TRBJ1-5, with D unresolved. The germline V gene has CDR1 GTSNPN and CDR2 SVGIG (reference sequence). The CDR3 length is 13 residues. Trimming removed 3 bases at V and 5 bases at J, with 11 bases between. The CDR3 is CAWREKAHQPQHF. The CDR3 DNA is TGTGCCTGGAGGGAAAAGGCCCATCAGCCCCAGCATTTT.